A selection of T cell receptor beta chains follows, all from one sample in a study of shared clonotypes between healthy human individuals. The method was immunoSEQ multiplex PCR; TCRdb's version includes in-frame clones alone and lacks a portion of them. The repertoire holds roughly 1,800,000 clones, with about 95% as singletons. Sample: naive CD8+ T cells sorted from blood. The receptors here all came from a man in his late teens or twenties in good health. CDR3s include the opening cysteine and the closing phenylalanine or tryptophan. The D gene is left open where the match is weak. Not every row has a clone size; where given, it reads once, few, many or a size class.

d_call	clone_size	v_call	j_call	cdr3_nt	cdr3_aa
TRBD1	NA	TRBV2	TRBJ1-4	TGTGCCAGCAGCAGGACAGGGGGGAGTTTGGCTAATGAAAAACTGTTTTTT	CASSRTGGSLANEKLFF
NA	NA	TRBV7-8	TRBJ1-3	TGTGCCAGCAGCCAGGGGACGTTCGTGGGAAACACCATATATTTT	CASSQGTFVGNTIYF
NA	NA	TRBV10-2	TRBJ2-1	TGCGCCAGCAGTGAAGGGTACTACAATGAGCAGTTCTTC	CASSEGYYNEQFF
NA	NA	TRBV6-6	TRBJ2-2	TGTGCCAGCAGTTACTCGAACTTGCGGGAGCTGTTTTTT	CASSYSNLRELFF
NA	NA	TRBV5-4	TRBJ1-1	TGTGCCAGCAGCTACGGGACGAACACTGAAGCTTTCTTT	CASSYGTNTEAFF
NA	once	TRBV5-4	TRBJ2-3	TGTGCCAGCAGATGGGGCACAGATACGCAGTATTTT	CASRWGTDTQYF
TRBD1	NA	TRBV5-4	TRBJ1-2	TGTGCCAGCAGCAAAGACAGGGTAGCTCGGTTC	CASSKDRVARF
NA	NA	TRBV11-2	TRBJ2-5	TGTGCCAGCAGTGGGACTGGCCAAGAGACCCAGTACTTC	CASSGTGQETQYF
NA	NA	TRBV4-1	TRBJ2-2	TGCGCCAGCAGCCAAAGGGGGGGATACGGGGAGCTGTTTTTT	CASSQRGGYGELFF
NA	once	TRBV7-9	TRBJ2-7	TGTGCCAGCAGCTTCTCCTCCAGCTCCTACGAGCAGTACTTC	CASSFSSSSYEQYF
NA	NA	TRBV29-1	TRBJ1-1	TGCAGCATATGGACCGAGGTTGGGACTGAAGCTTTCTTT	CSIWTEVGTEAFF
NA	NA	TRBV30	TRBJ2-7	TGTGCCTGCCACCAGGGGGGCTACGAGCAGTACTTC	CACHQGGYEQYF
NA	once	TRBV6-6	TRBJ2-3	TGTGCCAGCAGCACCATGCAGGGGTTTACCACAGATACGCAGTATTTT	CASSTMQGFTTDTQYF
NA	NA	TRBV2	TRBJ2-2	TGTGCCAGCAGTGAAGAGCTTAACACCGGGGAGCTGTTTTTT	CASSEELNTGELFF
NA	NA	TRBV6-5	TRBJ1-1	TGTGCCAGCAGCGTTGACGGGTACACTGAAGCTTTCTTT	CASSVDGYTEAFF
NA	NA	TRBV6-6	TRBJ2-7	TGTGCCAGCAGTTACTCAGGGTTCGACTACGAGCAGTACTTC	CASSYSGFDYEQYF
NA	NA	TRBV6-1	TRBJ1-4	TGTGCCACCCTTCCTTCCGGGACCTCTAATGAAAAACTGTTTTTT	CATLPSGTSNEKLFF
NA	NA	TRBV29-1	TRBJ1-1	TGCAGCGTCACTCTACAGGGATCACACACTGAAGCTTTCTTT	CSVTLQGSHTEAFF
TRBD2	NA	TRBV4-2	TRBJ2-7	TGTGCCAGCAGCTCACTAGGAGGCGGGGGGGCCTACGAGCAGTACTTC	CASSSLGGGGAYEQYF
TRBD2	NA	TRBV13	TRBJ2-7	TGTGCCAGCAGCTTAGCTAGCGGGGGCCCTTCTACCTACGAGCAGTACTTC	CASSLASGGPSTYEQYF
NA	NA	TRBV19	TRBJ2-7	TGTGCCAGTAGTTCGGGACTCTCATACGAGCAGTACTTC	CASSSGLSYEQYF
NA	NA	TRBV10-3	TRBJ2-2	TGTGCCATCAGTGATAATGGCGGGGAGCTGTTTTTT	CAISDNGGELFF
NA	NA	TRBV11-2	TRBJ2-3	TGTGCCAGCAGCTTAGGGACTCAGTATTTT	CASSLGTQYF
NA	NA	TRBV5-6	TRBJ2-7	TGTGCCAGCAGCTTGATAGTCCACGAGCAGTACTTC	CASSLIVHEQYF
NA	once	TRBV7-9	TRBJ2-7	TGTGCCAGCAGCTCCGGACAGAGCTACGAGCAGTACTTC	CASSSGQSYEQYF
TRBD1	NA	TRBV2	TRBJ2-4	TGTGCCAGCAGTGGGGACAGGGCGAAGATTGAAAACATTCAGTACTTC	CASSGDRAKIENIQYF
TRBD2	NA	TRBV27	TRBJ2-7	TGTGCCAGCAGTCCCTTGACTAGCGATTCCTACGAGCAGTACTTC	CASSPLTSDSYEQYF
NA	NA	TRBV19	TRBJ1-2	TGTGCCAGTAGTATAGACGGCTCCGTCTATGGCTACACCTTC	CASSIDGSVYGYTF
NA	NA	TRBV2	TRBJ2-3	TGTGCCAGCAGTGAATTAACATACCTCTACACAGATACGCAGTATTTT	CASSELTYLYTDTQYF
NA	NA	TRBV18	TRBJ2-7	TGTGCCAGCTCACCGGACAGTAGCGCCTACGAGCAGTACTTC	CASSPDSSAYEQYF
NA	NA	TRBV11-2	TRBJ2-3	TGTGCCAGCAGCTTACTAGTCACAGATACGCAGTATTTT	CASSLLVTDTQYF
NA	once	TRBV6-6	TRBJ2-5	TGTGCCAGCACCGCGGAAGAGACCCAGTACTTC	CASTAEETQYF
NA	NA	TRBV11-2	TRBJ1-2	TGTGCCAGCAGCTTAGCGGGGGACCTATATGGCTACACCTTC	CASSLAGDLYGYTF
TRBD1	NA	TRBV30	TRBJ1-4	TGTGCCTGGAGTCCCTACAGGGGAGAGGTATATGAAAAACTGTTTTTT	CAWSPYRGEVYEKLFF
NA	NA	TRBV2	TRBJ1-1	TGTGCCAGCAGTGAAGGGTATACAGGGCTTGCCCCTGAAGCTTTCTTT	CASSEGYTGLAPEAFF
TRBD1	NA	TRBV13	TRBJ1-2	TGTGCCAGCAGCTTAGGGGGACAGGGGTCGGTCTATGGCTACACCTTC	CASSLGGQGSVYGYTF
TRBD2	NA	TRBV5-1	TRBJ2-7	TGCGCCAGCAGAATGGGACTAGCAATTAGCTACGAGCAGTACTTC	CASRMGLAISYEQYF
NA	few	TRBV14	TRBJ2-4	TGTGCCAGCAGCCAAGGAGGGAACATTCAGTACTTC	CASSQGGNIQYF
TRBD1	NA	TRBV7-9	TRBJ2-2	TGTGCCAGCAGCCCTGGACAGGCCTCCGTGGATGGGGAGCTGTTTTTT	CASSPGQASVDGELFF
NA	NA	TRBV29-1	TRBJ2-7	TGCAGCGTTGAAGGGATTCACTCCTACGAGCAGTACTTC	CSVEGIHSYEQYF
NA	NA	TRBV6-5	TRBJ1-2	TGTGCCAGCAGTTACCTGGGAGCGCGGGCTAACTATGGCTACACCTTC	CASSYLGARANYGYTF
TRBD2	NA	TRBV9	TRBJ2-7	TGTGCCAGCAGCGAGGGACTAGCGGGAACCTACGAGCAGTACTTC	CASSEGLAGTYEQYF
TRBD2	NA	TRBV5-6	TRBJ2-7	TGTGCCAGCAGCTTTAGCGGGAGTAACGAGCAGTACTTC	CASSFSGSNEQYF
NA	NA	TRBV19	TRBJ1-5	TGTGCCAGTAGTATGGCTACGGAGAGCAATCAGCCCCAGCATTTT	CASSMATESNQPQHF
TRBD1	NA	TRBV4-1	TRBJ1-1	TGCGCCAGCAGGGGGCGGGACAGGGGCAACACTGAAGCTTTCTTT	CASRGRDRGNTEAFF
NA	NA	TRBV2	TRBJ1-4	TGTGCCAGCAGTCTCGGGGCAGGGCAAGGTGAAAAACTGTTTTTT	CASSLGAGQGEKLFF
TRBD1	NA	TRBV28	TRBJ2-3	TGTGCCAGCACCAGGGGACAGACTAGCACAGATACGCAGTATTTT	CASTRGQTSTDTQYF
TRBD1	NA	TRBV29-1	TRBJ2-7	TGCAGCGTTGGGACAGGGGGATTCTACGAGCAGTACTTC	CSVGTGGFYEQYF
NA	NA	TRBV10-2	TRBJ2-7	TGCGCCAGCAGTGACCTGGGGAGCTCCTACGAGCAGTACTTC	CASSDLGSSYEQYF
NA	NA	TRBV10-3	TRBJ2-1	TGTGCCATCAGTGAGTCCCAGGGTGTTAATGATGAGCAGTTCTTC	CAISESQGVNDEQFF
NA	NA	TRBV6-1	TRBJ1-1	TGTGCCAGCTCGGACAAGACGAACACTGAAGCTTTCTTT	CASSDKTNTEAFF
NA	NA	TRBV7-9	TRBJ2-2	TGTGCCAGCAGCTTAGTGGCAGGCAGGGACACCGGGGAGCTGTTTTTT	CASSLVAGRDTGELFF
NA	NA	TRBV4-1	TRBJ1-2	TGCGCCAGCAGCCAAGCCCACAACTACACCTTC	CASSQAHNYTF
TRBD1	NA	TRBV7-6	TRBJ1-5	TGTGCCAGCAGCCTCGGACAGGGGGTTCGCAATCAGCCCCAGCATTTT	CASSLGQGVRNQPQHF
NA	NA	TRBV10-2	TRBJ1-5	TGCGCCAGCAGTGAATGGGGGCATCAGCCCCAGCATTTT	CASSEWGHQPQHF
NA	NA	TRBV2	TRBJ1-4	TGTGCCAGTGACGACGGACCCAATCTGTTTTTT	CASDDGPNLFF
TRBD2	once	TRBV5-8	TRBJ2-5	TGTGCCAGCAGCTTGGTGATGGCGGGGGGGGAGACCCAGTACTTC	CASSLVMAGGETQYF
NA	NA	TRBV19	TRBJ2-7	TGTGCCAGTAGTCAAGTAGGGGGGATGAACGAGCAGTACTTC	CASSQVGGMNEQYF
TRBD2	NA	TRBV5-1	TRBJ2-1	TGCGCCAGCAGCTCCAATCTAGCGGTACAATACAATGAGCAGTTCTTC	CASSSNLAVQYNEQFF
TRBD1	NA	TRBV4-3	TRBJ2-3	TGCGCCAGCAGCCAAGGGACAGGATCTATTACAGATACGCAGTATTTT	CASSQGTGSITDTQYF